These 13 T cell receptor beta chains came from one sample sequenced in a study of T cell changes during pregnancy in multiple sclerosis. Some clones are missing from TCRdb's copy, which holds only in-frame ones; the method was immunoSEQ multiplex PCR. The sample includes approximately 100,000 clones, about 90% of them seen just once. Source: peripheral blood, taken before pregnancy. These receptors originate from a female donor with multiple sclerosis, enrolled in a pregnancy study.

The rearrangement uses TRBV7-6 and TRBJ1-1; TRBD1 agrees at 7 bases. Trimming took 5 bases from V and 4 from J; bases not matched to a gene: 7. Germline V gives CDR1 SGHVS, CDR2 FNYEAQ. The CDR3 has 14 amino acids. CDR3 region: CASSVLGGGTEAFF. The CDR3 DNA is TGTGCCAGCAGCGTCCTAGGGGGCGGCACTGAAGCTTTCTTT.

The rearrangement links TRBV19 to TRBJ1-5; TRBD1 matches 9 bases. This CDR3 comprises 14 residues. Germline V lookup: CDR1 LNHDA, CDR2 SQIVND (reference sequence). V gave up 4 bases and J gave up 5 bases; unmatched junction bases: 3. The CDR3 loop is CASSTRQGDQPQHF. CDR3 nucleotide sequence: TGTGCCAGTAGTACGAGACAGGGGGATCAGCCCCAGCATTTT. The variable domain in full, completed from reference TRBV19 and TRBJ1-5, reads DGGITQSPKYLFRKEGQNVTLSCEQNLNHDAMYWYRQDPGQGLRLIYYSQIVNDFQKGDIAEGYSVSREKKESFPLTVTSAQKNPTAFYLCASSTRQGDQPQHFGDGTRLSIL.

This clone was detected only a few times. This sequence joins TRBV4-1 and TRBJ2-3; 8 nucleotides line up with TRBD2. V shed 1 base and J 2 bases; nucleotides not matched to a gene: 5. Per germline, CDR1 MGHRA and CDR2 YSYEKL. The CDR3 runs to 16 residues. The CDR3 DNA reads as TGCGCCAGCAGCCAAGCCCGGGGGGGGGACACAGATACGCAGTATTTT. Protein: CASSQARGGDTDTQYF.

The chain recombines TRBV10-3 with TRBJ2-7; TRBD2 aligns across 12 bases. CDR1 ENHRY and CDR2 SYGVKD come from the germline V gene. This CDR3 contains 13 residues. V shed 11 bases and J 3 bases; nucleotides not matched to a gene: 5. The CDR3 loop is CAVTSGRSYEQYF. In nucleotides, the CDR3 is TGTGCCGTCACTAGCGGGAGGAGCTACGAGCAGTACTTC.

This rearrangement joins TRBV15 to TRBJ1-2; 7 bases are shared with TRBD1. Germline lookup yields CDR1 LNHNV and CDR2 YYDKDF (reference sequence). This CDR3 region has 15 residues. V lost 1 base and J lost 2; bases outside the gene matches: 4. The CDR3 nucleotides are TGTGCCACCAGCAGAGTAGACAGGGAAAACTATGGCTACACCTTC. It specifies CATSRVDRENYGYTF.

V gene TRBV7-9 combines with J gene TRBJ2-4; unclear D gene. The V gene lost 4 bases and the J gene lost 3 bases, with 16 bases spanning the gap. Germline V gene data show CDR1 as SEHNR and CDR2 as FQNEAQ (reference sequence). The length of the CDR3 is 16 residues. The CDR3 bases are TGTGCCAGCAGCTCACCAGGCAGTCGTGGCAAAAACATTCAGTACTTC. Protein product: CASSSPGSRGKNIQYF. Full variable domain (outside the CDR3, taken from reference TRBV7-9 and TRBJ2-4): DTGVSQNPRHKITKRGQNVTFRCDPISEHNRLYWYRQTLGQGPEFLTYFQNEAQLEKSRLLSDRFSAERPKGSFSTLEIQRTEQGDSAMYLCASSSPGSRGKNIQYFGAGTRLSVL.

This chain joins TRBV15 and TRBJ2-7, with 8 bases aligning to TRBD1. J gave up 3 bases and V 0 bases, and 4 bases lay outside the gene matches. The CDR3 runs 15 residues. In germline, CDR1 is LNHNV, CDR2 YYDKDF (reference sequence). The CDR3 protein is CATSRDPGGVYEQYF. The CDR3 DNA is TGTGCCACCAGCAGAGATCCAGGGGGCGTCTACGAGCAGTACTTC.

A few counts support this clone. Written as DNA, the CDR3 is TGTGCCAGCTCACTTACAGGAGACACTGAAGCTTTCTTT. Translation gives CASSLTGDTEAFF. The chain carries TRBV18 and TRBJ1-1, with TRBD1 as a possible D gene (5 bases). Germline values: CDR1 KGHSH, CDR2 LQKENI. The CDR3 contains 13 residues. V was cut by 4 bases and J by 3 bases, with 9 bases left in between.

CDR3 amino acids: CASSLGTSGTITDTQYF. The DNA for the CDR3 is TGTGCCAGCAGCTTGGGGACTAGCGGGACGATCACAGATACGCAGTATTTT. The chain combines TRBV7-8 with TRBJ2-3, with 13 nucleotides matching TRBD2. V shed 3 bases, J shed 2 bases, and the junction held 5 bases outside the gene matches. Germline CDR1 reads SGHVS; CDR2 reads FQNEAQ. CDR3 length: 17 amino acids.

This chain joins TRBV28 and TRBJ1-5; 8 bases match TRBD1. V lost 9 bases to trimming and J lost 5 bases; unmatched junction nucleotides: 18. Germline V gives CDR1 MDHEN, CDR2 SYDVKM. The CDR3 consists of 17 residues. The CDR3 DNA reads TGTGCCAGTTCCCCGTGGCAGGGGGCTGGTGGTGATCAGCCCCAGCATTTT. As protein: CASSPWQGAGGDQPQHF.

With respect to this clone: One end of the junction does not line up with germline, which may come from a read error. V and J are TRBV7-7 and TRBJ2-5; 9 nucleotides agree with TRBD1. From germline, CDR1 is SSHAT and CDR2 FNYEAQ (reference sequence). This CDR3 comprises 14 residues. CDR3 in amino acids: CASSEQGARETQYF. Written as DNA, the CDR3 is TGTGCTAGCAGTGAACAGGGGGCTCGAGAGACCCAGTACTTC. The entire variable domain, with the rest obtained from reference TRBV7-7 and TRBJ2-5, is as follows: GAGVSQSPRYKVTKRGQDVTLRCDPISSHATLYWYQQALGQGPEFLTYFNYEAQPDKSGLPSDRFSAERPEGSISTLTIQRTEQRDSAMYRCASSEQGARETQYFGPGTRLLVL.

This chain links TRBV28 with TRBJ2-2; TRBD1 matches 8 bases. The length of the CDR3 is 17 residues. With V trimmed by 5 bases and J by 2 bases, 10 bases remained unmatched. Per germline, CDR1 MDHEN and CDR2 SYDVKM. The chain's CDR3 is CASSISGTGLNTGELFF. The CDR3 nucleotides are TGTGCCAGCAGTATTTCCGGGACAGGCCTTAACACCGGGGAGCTGTTTTTT. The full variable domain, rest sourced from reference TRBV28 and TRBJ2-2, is DVKVTQSSRYLVKRTGEKVFLECVQDMDHENMFWYRQDPGLGLRLIYFSYDVKMKEKGDIPEGYSVSREKKERFSLILESASTNQTSMYLCASSISGTGLNTGELFFGEGSRLTVL.

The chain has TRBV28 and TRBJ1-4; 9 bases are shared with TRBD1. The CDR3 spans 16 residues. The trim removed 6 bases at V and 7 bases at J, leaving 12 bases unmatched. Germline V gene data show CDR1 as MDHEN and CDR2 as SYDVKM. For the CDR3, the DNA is TGTGCCAGCAGCTATTCCGGACAGGGGAACGGTGAAAAACTGTTTTTT. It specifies CASSYSGQGNGEKLFF.